The clone carrying this TCR beta chain was counted a few times. Its target is unknown. This entry comes from a study of CD8 T cells in ankylosing spondylitis. General observations from the study: Ankylosing spondylitis blood appeared to carry a characteristic TCR beta motif of fewer than 10 highly homologous variants.

The CDR3 length is 13 residues. Germline V gene sequence: CDR1 ENHRY, CDR2 SYGVKD. Unmatched junction bases numbered 8, after V lost 10 bases and J lost 5 bases. Each CDR3 protein is one row after TCRdb ran MiXCR on the 5' RACE reads. Among approximately 440,000 distinct CDR3 sequences, about 15% were seen once, and the ten largest hold under 1.2%. The chain employs TRBV10-3 and TRBJ1-5, with 7 bases lining up with TRBD1. The receptor was derived from a male donor with ankylosing spondylitis. Sequencing was performed on blood, either unsorted or a sorted T cell fraction (not recorded which). CDR3 amino acids: CATRQGADQPQHF. CDR3 nucleotides: TGTGCCACCAGACAGGGCGCAGATCAGCCCCAGCATTTT.